Given below is one T cell receptor beta chain in context. These data are taken from a study of T-cell reconstitution after alpha-beta-depleted transplantation in children. V was shortened by 1 base and J by 1 base, with 10 bases between the two germline ends. This CDR3 contains 15 residues. Germline V gives CDR1 LGHNA, CDR2 YSLEER. For TCRbeta, the library was prepared with unique molecular identifiers. A single record per CDR3 protein comes from TCRdb applying MiXCR to the PCR reads. The table has some 590,000 distinct CDR3 sequences, about 10% seen once. Sample: PBMCs from the stem cell graft donor, taken from the stem cell graft. The chain carries TRBV4-3 and TRBJ1-1; D might be TRBD1 (5 bases). The clonotype originates from a human donor who donated a stem cell graft to a child with acute myeloid leukemia. CDR3 nucleotide sequence: TGCGCCAGCAGCCAAGTTTCGACAGCGAACACTGAAGCTTTCTTT. Translated, it gives CASSQVSTANTEAFF.